The rows below give T cell receptor beta chains drawn from one sample of a study of shared clonotypes between healthy human individuals. TCRdb's copy holds only in-frame clones and misses some; the assay was immunoSEQ multiplex PCR. Here the sample spans about 1.1 million clones, 77% being singletons. Source material: memory CD4+ T cells from PBMCs. The receptor set was obtained from a young man in good health. Some clones in this sample may be carry-over from other donors' samples. Both conserved end residues are part of each CDR3. Each record gives: D gene, clone size, V gene, J gene, CDR3 DNA, CDR3 protein. D genes are given only for firm matches. A clone size is listed for some rows: how often the clone was seen (once, few, many), or a class if it is expanded.

.,.,TRBV4-3,TRBJ1-2,TGCGCAAGCAGCATCATCGGAGGGAGTGGCTACACCTTC,CASSIIGGSGYTF
.,.,TRBV7-8,TRBJ2-5,TGTGCCAGCAGCTTAGATCGTGCAGGGCAAGAGACCCAGTACTTC,CASSLDRAGQETQYF
TRBD2,.,TRBV2,TRBJ2-5,TGTGCCAGCAGTGTCCCGGCAGGGAAGCGGGAGGGTCGAGAGACCCAGTACTTC,CASSVPAGKREGRETQYF
TRBD2,.,TRBV29-1,TRBJ2-3,TGCAGTGTGGGCGGGAGAGTCACAGATACGCAGTATTTT,CSVGGRVTDTQYF
TRBD1,.,TRBV9,TRBJ1-2,TGTGCCAGCAGCTTATGGACAGGGAACAACTATGGCTACACCTTC,CASSLWTGNNYGYTF
.,.,TRBV5-5,TRBJ2-7,TGTGCCAGCAGCTTGGACAGTATCTACCGGGTTTCCTACGAGCAGTACTTC,CASSLDSIYRVSYEQYF
.,.,TRBV27,TRBJ2-5,TGTGCCAGCAGTGCCCCCCGGGAGACCCAGTACTTC,CASSAPRETQYF
TRBD1,.,TRBV7-3,TRBJ2-2,TGTGCCAGCAGCTGGACCGGGACAGGGAACACCGGGGAGCTGTTTTTT,CASSWTGTGNTGELFF
.,.,TRBV12-5,TRBJ2-2,TGTGCTAGTGGCTCCGGTGGCGGGGAGCTGTTTTTT,CASGSGGGELFF
.,.,TRBV19,TRBJ2-3,TGTGCCAGTAGTATGTGGAGTACCACAGATACGCAGTATTTT,CASSMWSTTDTQYF
TRBD1,.,TRBV7-2,TRBJ2-5,TGTGCCAGCAGCGTTCAACAGGGGGCGCTTAAAGAGACCCAGTACTTC,CASSVQQGALKETQYF
.,.,TRBV5-1,TRBJ2-7,TGCGCCAGCAGCTCACAGGGTTCCTACGAGCAGTACTTC,CASSSQGSYEQYF
.,once,TRBV4-3,TRBJ2-2,TGCGCCAGCAGTGTCCGGGGCCCAGGCACCGGGGAGCTGTTTTTT,CASSVRGPGTGELFF
.,few,TRBV5-4,TRBJ2-2,TGTGCCAGCAGCTTGGGTAGCGACACCGGGGAGCTGTTTTTT,CASSLGSDTGELFF
.,few,TRBV29-1,TRBJ1-2,TGCAGCGTTACCGGACTCCGGGGCTATGGCTACACCTTC,CSVTGLRGYGYTF
.,.,TRBV5-1,TRBJ2-5,TGCGCCAGCAGCGCAGGCGGGGAGACCCAGTACTTC,CASSAGGETQYF
TRBD2,.,TRBV9,TRBJ2-2,TGTGCCAGCAGCCTACGTCGGGCGGGAGTCGCCGGGGAGCTGTTTTTT,CASSLRRAGVAGELFF
.,.,TRBV28,TRBJ2-7,TGTGCCAGCAGTGCCTCCAACTCGAGGGGGGTAGACGAGCAGTACTTC,CASSASNSRGVDEQYF
TRBD1,.,TRBV28,TRBJ2-1,TGTGCCACAATAACCGGGACAGATACCTACAATGAGCAGTTCTTC,CATITGTDTYNEQFF
TRBD1,many,TRBV27,TRBJ1-1,TGTGCCAGCAGTTTCCATGGGACAGCGCTTGAAGCTTTCTTT,CASSFHGTALEAFF
.,once,TRBV15,TRBJ2-7,TGTGCCACCAGCAGGCCTCCTGCCGGGCCGGCTACCTACGAGCAGTACTTC,CATSRPPAGPATYEQYF
.,few,TRBV10-2,TRBJ2-7,TGCGCCAGCGACGAGGGGGGGGTAACCGAGCAGTACTTC,CASDEGGVTEQYF
.,.,TRBV29-1,TRBJ1-2,TGCAGCGTTTGGGGTTTGGATGGCTACACCTTC,CSVWGLDGYTF
.,.,TRBV6-1,TRBJ1-3,TGTGCCAGCATGACGACATTCGACTCTGGAAACACCATATATTTT,CASMTTFDSGNTIYF
.,.,TRBV7-9,TRBJ1-2,TGTGCCAGCAGCAACGCCGGAGGGGGGAACTATGGCTACACCTTC,CASSNAGGGNYGYTF
.,.,TRBV6-6,TRBJ1-1,TGTGCCAGCAGCCGTGCAGTGAACACTGAAGCTTTCTTT,CASSRAVNTEAFF
.,.,TRBV2,TRBJ1-5,TGTGCCAGCAGTCCCGGACAGAATAGCAATCAGCCCCAGCATTTT,CASSPGQNSNQPQHF
.,.,TRBV2,TRBJ2-3,TGTGCCAGCAGTGAAGATCCCCGCCGCACAGATACGCAGTATTTT,CASSEDPRRTDTQYF
.,few,TRBV11-1,TRBJ1-1,TGTGCCAGCAGCTTAGCTCGGGACCTATACACTGAAGCTTTCTTT,CASSLARDLYTEAFF
.,.,TRBV5-4,TRBJ1-3,TGTGCCAGCAGCTTGGGGGGGTATGGAAACACCATATATTTT,CASSLGGYGNTIYF
.,.,TRBV7-9,TRBJ2-7,TGTGCCATCGCGGGGGAGCAGTACTTC,CAIAGEQYF